This T cell receptor (beta chain) was obtained from a study of T-cell memory formation after mild COVID-19. The study, taken as a whole, reports: Contracting CD8+ clones were enriched in EMRA, CD4+ mainly in CM and EM.

Each CDR3 protein is one row after TCRdb ran MiXCR on the 5' RACE reads. The data hold about 270,000 distinct CDR3 sequences, with approximately 16% observed a single time. In the case of this clonotype: Its antigen is currently unknown.

From germline, CDR1 is SNHLY and CDR2 FYNNEI. This CDR3 comprises 12 residues. The V gene lost 4 bases and the J gene lost 2 bases, with 5 bases spanning the gap. V usage is TRBV2 and J usage is TRBJ1-2; no definite D call. Material: PBMCs or a T cell subset sorted from them (not recorded which). The sequence was collected from a young man who had mild COVID-19 (a few samples of this study predate the infection). Cell type and time point are not known. The DNA of the CDR3 is TGTGCCAGCAGTGGACTGAACTATGGCTACACCTTC. It encodes CASSGLNYGYTF.